A single sample gave rise to the 13 T cell receptor beta chains below, sequenced in a study of T cells after yellow fever vaccination. TCRdb redid the calling of the 5' RACE reads with MiXCR, one entry per CDR3 protein. The sample holds about 230,000 distinct CDR3 sequences, approximately 6.8% seen once. Sequencing was performed on CD4+ T cells sorted from PBMCs, taken on the day of the yellow fever booster vaccination. Source of these receptors: a man aged 25 to 40 who received the YFV17D yellow fever vaccine.

The sample holds many counts of this clonotype. This chain uses TRBV12-3 or TRBV12-4 with TRBJ1-6; D remains unclear. The CDR3 consists of 14 residues. Trimming removed 3 bases at V and 11 bases at J, with 14 bases between. The CDR3 DNA reads TGTGCCAGCAGTTTGGCGGCCGCCGGGGCACCCCTCCACTTT. It specifies CASSLAAAGAPLHF.

V usage is TRBV29-1 and J usage is TRBJ2-7; D gene ambiguous. The germline gives CDR1 SQVTM, CDR2 ANQGSEA. This CDR3 comprises 12 residues. Trimming left V 1 base short and J 2 bases short, with 6 bases between. The CDR3 spells CSVEVQAYEQYF. The CDR3 coding sequence is TGCAGCGTTGAAGTGCAGGCCTACGAGCAGTACTTC.

The chain uses TRBV11-2 and TRBJ1-1; D is unclear. Trimming removed 2 bases from V and 1 base from J, with 5 bases in between. The CDR3 is made up of 13 amino acids. Germline V gene lookup returns CDR1 SGHAT and CDR2 FQNNGV. CDR3 bases: TGTGCCAGCAGCTTACGGGAGAACACTGAAGCTTTCTTT. Its protein product is CASSLRENTEAFF.

This clonotype was seen repeatedly, ten times or more. In DNA form, the CDR3 reads TGTGCCAGCAGCTTTGGACGCGGTTACGAGCAGTACTTC. Translating gives CASSFGRGYEQYF. This rearrangement joins TRBV7-8 to TRBJ2-7; D is ambiguous. V was shortened by 3 bases and J by 4 bases, with 10 bases between the two germline ends. This CDR3 contains 13 residues. Germline CDR1 SGHVS, CDR2 FQNEAQ.

This clonotype was recorded many times. CDR3 sequence (DNA): TGTGCCAGTAGTTGGACAGACGGCAATCAGCCCCAGCATTTT. It translates to CASSWTDGNQPQHF. The rearrangement joins TRBV19 to TRBJ1-5, with D possibly TRBD1 on 6 matching bases. Trimming removed 5 bases at V and 2 bases at J, with 10 bases between. The germline gives CDR1 LNHDA, CDR2 SQIVND (reference sequence). The CDR3 has 14 amino acids.

A few counts support this clonotype. V gene TRBV29-1 combines with J gene TRBJ1-1; 8 positions agree with TRBD1. Unmatched junction bases numbered 6, after V lost 0 bases and J lost 6 bases. This CDR3 is 14 amino acids long. The germline gives CDR1 SQVTM, CDR2 ANQGSEA. The CDR3 protein is CSVEESGGWAEAFF. CDR3 DNA: TGCAGCGTTGAAGAGTCAGGGGGCTGGGCTGAAGCTTTCTTT.

The gene calls are TRBV7-6 and TRBJ2-2; 16 nucleotides align to TRBD2. V lost 5 bases and J lost 0; bases outside the gene matches: 3. The CDR3 runs to 18 residues. The V gene's germline CDR1 is SGHVS and CDR2 FNYEAQ. The CDR3 reads CASSLGTSGRANTGELFF. Here the CDR3 DNA reads TGTGCCAGCAGCCTAGGGACTAGCGGGAGGGCGAACACCGGGGAGCTGTTTTTT. Based on the CDR3 plus reference TRBV7-6 and TRBJ2-2, the full variable domain is GAGVSQSPRYKVTKRGQDVALRCDPISGHVSLYWYRQALGQGPEFLTYFNYEAQQDKSGLPNDRFSAERPEGSISTLTIQRTEQRDSAMYRCASSLGTSGRANTGELFFGEGSRLTVL.

In this sample, this clonotype turned up many times. V and J are TRBV5-1 and TRBJ1-2, with 7 positions matching TRBD1. CDR1 SGHRS and CDR2 YFSETQ come from the germline V gene. The length of the CDR3 is 13 residues. V gave up 5 bases and J gave up 8 bases; unmatched junction bases: 9. The CDR3 coding sequence is TGCGCCAGCAGTGATTCACAGGGGTACGGCTACACCTTC. It yields the protein CASSDSQGYGYTF.

This clonotype was counted many times. The chain carries TRBV27 and TRBJ2-1; TRBD2 might be the D (5 bases). The CDR3 covers 15 residues. Trimming took 4 bases from V and 6 from J, leaving 16 bases between them. Germline CDR1 reads MNHEY; CDR2 reads SMNVEV (reference sequence). The CDR3 DNA reads as TGTGCCAGCAGTTGGAGGAGTGATAATGGCAATGAGCAGTTCTTC. Translation gives CASSWRSDNGNEQFF.

The chain joins TRBV20-1 to TRBJ1-2, with 8 bases aligning to TRBD1. The length of the CDR3 is 15 residues. The V and J ends lost 6 bases and 7 bases, in that order; junction bases with no gene match: 16. Germline CDR1 is DFQATT and CDR2 is SNEGSKA (reference sequence). CDR3 sequence (DNA): TGCAGTGCCGTAACACACGGACAGGGAGGCTCTGGCTACACCTTC. It yields the protein CSAVTHGQGGSGYTF.

In this sample, this clonotype turned up a few times. The chain uses TRBV25-1 and TRBJ2-5; D possibly corresponds to TRBD1 (6 bases). Looked up from germline, CDR1 is MGHDK and CDR2 is SYGVNS. Trimming removed 7 bases at V and 3 bases at J, with 12 bases between. This CDR3 is 13 amino acids long. This chain's CDR3 is CASNNRDKETQYF. CDR3 nucleotides: TGTGCCAGCAATAACCGGGACAAAGAGACCCAGTACTTC.

This clonotype was counted a few times. The chain links TRBV5-1 to TRBJ2-1; 8 bases match TRBD2. V was pared by 3 bases and J by 3 bases, with 5 bases of the junction left unmatched. There are 15 residues in the CDR3. Per germline, CDR1 SGHRS and CDR2 YFSETQ. The CDR3 bases are TGCGCCAGCAGCTACACGGGACTAGTCTACAATGAGCAGTTCTTC. It translates to CASSYTGLVYNEQFF. The full variable domain, rest sourced from reference TRBV5-1 and TRBJ2-1, is KAGVTQTPRYLIKTRGQQVTLSCSPISGHRSVSWYQQTPGQGLQFLFEYFSETQRNKGNFPGRFSGRQFSNSRSEMNVSTLELGDSALYLCASSYTGLVYNEQFFGPGTRLTVL.

The table lists this clonotype with many counts. The chain links TRBV29-1 to TRBJ2-5; 7 nucleotides line up with TRBD1. There are 16 residues in the CDR3. The junction had 14 bases not matched to a gene; V was cut back by 2 bases and J by 5 bases. CDR1 and CDR2 (germline): SQVTM, ANQGSEA. The CDR3 is CSVELTRDRDGETQYF. Here the CDR3 DNA reads TGCAGCGTTGAACTTACCCGAGACAGGGACGGGGAGACCCAGTACTTC.